This T cell receptor beta chain was captured in a study of control samples from healthy donors and cancer patients. Assay: immunoSEQ multiplex PCR; the TCRdb copy retains only in-frame clones and omits some. The table includes roughly 200,000 clones, roughly nine tenths detected once. CDR1 and CDR2 from the germline V gene are MNHNS and SASEGT. This CDR3 has 16 residues. V lost 0 bases to trimming and J lost 5 bases; unmatched junction nucleotides: 9. The V and J genes are TRBV6-1 and TRBJ1-1, with 7 nucleotides matching TRBD1. The sequenced sample was blood. This TCR was recovered from a man aged 30 to 39 in good health. CDR3 sequence (DNA): TGTGCCAGCAGTGAAGCAATCGGACAGGTCAGAACTGAAGCTTTCTTT. Translation gives CASSEAIGQVRTEAFF.